This T cell receptor beta chain appears in the sequencing data of a study of post-analysis software for immune sequencing data. For the study at large: Relapsing-remitting, secondary progressive and progressive-relapsing forms of multiple sclerosis all featured among disease courses.

Study results and caveats: Patients showed TRBV5-6, TRBV5-1 and TRBV20-1 among 4 or 5 TRBV segments more frequent than in controls. Diversity measured as normalized Chao1 was significantly lower in multiple sclerosis patients than in controls.

Germline V lookup: CDR1 MGHRA, CDR2 YSYEKL. The CDR3 covers 13 residues. A word on this clonotype: Its antigen remains unknown. A junction end diverges from the germline sequence, so it may reflect a read error.

Unique-molecular-identifier-tagged TCR beta cDNA libraries were used. TCRdb independently ran MiXCR on the PCR reads; one entry per CDR3 protein. This table holds about 770,000 distinct CDR3 sequences, 35% to 55% found once. The sequencing sample was made of blood. The sequence was collected from a girl aged 10-17 years with multiple sclerosis. The chain links TRBV4-1 to TRBJ1-2, with D possibly matching TRBD1 (6 bases). The CDR3 coding sequence is TGCGCCAGCAGCCAAGGGGGGGCGAATGGTTACACCTTC. Amino acid sequence: CASSQGGANGYTF.